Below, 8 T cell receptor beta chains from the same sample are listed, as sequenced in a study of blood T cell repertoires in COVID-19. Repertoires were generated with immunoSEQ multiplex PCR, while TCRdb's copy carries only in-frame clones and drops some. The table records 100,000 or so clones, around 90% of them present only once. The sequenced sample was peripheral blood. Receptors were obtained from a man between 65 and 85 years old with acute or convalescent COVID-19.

The CDR3 is CASSYRQGVDTQYF. The CDR3 DNA sequence: TGTGCCAGCTCTTATCGACAGGGCGTAGATACGCAGTATTTT. V and J are TRBV18 and TRBJ2-3; the match to TRBD1 covers 7 bases. This CDR3 has 14 residues. From germline, CDR1 is KGHSH and CDR2 LQKENI. Unmatched junction bases numbered 8, after V lost 6 bases and J lost 5 bases.

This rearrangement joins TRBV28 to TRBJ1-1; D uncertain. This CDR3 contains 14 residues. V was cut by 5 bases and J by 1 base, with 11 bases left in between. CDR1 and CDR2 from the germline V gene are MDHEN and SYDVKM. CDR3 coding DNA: TGTGCCAGCAGTCCCGCTACAGAGAACACTGAAGCTTTCTTT. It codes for CASSPATENTEAFF.

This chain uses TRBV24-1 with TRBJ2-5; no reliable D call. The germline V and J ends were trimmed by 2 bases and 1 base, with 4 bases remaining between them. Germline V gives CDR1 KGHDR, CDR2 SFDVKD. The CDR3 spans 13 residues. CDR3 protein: CATSDSVQETQYF. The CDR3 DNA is TGTGCCACCAGTGATTCGGTCCAAGAGACCCAGTACTTC.

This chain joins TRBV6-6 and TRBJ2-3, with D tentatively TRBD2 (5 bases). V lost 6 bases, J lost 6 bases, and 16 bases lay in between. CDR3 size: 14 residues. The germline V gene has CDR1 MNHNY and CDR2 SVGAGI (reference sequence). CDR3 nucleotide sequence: TGTGCCAGCAGAGACGGAGGCCTTGGGGATACGCAGTATTTT. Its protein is CASRDGGLGDTQYF.

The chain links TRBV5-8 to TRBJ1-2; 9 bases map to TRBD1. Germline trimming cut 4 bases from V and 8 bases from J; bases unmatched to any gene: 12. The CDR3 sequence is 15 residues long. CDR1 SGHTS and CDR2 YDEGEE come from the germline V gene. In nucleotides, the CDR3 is TGTGCCAGCAGCGGAACCGGGACAGGGCGGATCGGCTACACCTTC. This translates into CASSGTGTGRIGYTF.

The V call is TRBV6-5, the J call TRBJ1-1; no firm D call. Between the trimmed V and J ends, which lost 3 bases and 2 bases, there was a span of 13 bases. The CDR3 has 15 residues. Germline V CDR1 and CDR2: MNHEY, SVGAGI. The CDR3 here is CASSYTYYLNTEAFF. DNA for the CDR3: TGTGCCAGCAGTTATACTTACTACCTAAACACTGAAGCTTTCTTT.

The CDR3 reads CASSRDRGYQETQYF. CDR3 bases: TGTGCCAGCAGCCGGGACAGGGGGTACCAAGAGACCCAGTACTTC. The V and J genes are TRBV6-5 and TRBJ2-5; 11 positions agree with TRBD1. This CDR3 has 15 residues. The V gene end was trimmed by 6 bases and the J gene end by 0 bases; junction bases not matched to a gene: 3. Germline values: CDR1 MNHEY, CDR2 SVGAGI.

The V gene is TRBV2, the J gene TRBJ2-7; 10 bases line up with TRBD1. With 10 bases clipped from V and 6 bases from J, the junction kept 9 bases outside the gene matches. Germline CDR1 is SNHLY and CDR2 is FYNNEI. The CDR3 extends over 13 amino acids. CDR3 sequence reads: CATTPGTGAEQYF. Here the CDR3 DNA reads TGTGCCACCACCCCCGGGACAGGGGCCGAGCAGTACTTC.